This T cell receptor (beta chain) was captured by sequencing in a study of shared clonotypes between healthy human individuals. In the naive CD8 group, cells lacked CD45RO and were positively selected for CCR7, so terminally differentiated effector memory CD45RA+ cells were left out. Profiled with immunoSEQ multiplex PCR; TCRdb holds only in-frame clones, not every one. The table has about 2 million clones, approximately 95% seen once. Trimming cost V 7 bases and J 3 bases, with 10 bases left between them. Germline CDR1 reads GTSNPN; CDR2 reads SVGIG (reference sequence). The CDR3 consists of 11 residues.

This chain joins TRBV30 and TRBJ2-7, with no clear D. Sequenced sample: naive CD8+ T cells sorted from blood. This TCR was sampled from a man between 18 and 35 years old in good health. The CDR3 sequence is CASDGFYEQYF. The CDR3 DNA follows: TGTGCCTCGGACGGGTTCTACGAGCAGTACTTC.